One sample yielded the 24 T cell receptor beta chains listed below, sequenced in a study of HIV-infected patients and healthy controls. Whole blood was used without fractionation, so all unsorted peripheral T cells were included. Reverse transcription used 450 to 500 ng RNA and constant-region primers for alpha and beta. Alpha and beta chain libraries were made separately by chain-specific third strand synthesis with multiplexing indices. From the 5' RACE reads, TCRdb called clonotypes with MiXCR, one entry per CDR3 protein. The sample includes around 9,000 distinct CDR3 sequences, approximately 5% of them seen just once. Sequenced: blood. Every receptor here comes from an adult in good health.

V and J are TRBV2 and TRBJ2-7; maybe TRBD2 (6 bases). Per the germline V gene, CDR1 is SNHLY and CDR2 is FYNNEI. Trimming cost V 2 bases and J 5 bases, with 16 bases left between them. The CDR3 spans 15 residues. CDR3 in DNA: TGTGCCAGCAGTGAAATAAGGGGAGGAGTCCACGAGCAGTACTTC. Amino acids: CASSEIRGGVHEQYF.

This clonotype is labeled medium-sized. The CDR3 DNA reads TGTGCCAGCAGCTTGGCAGGGTTGGGGAACACTGAAGCTTTCTTT. This codes for CASSLAGLGNTEAFF. V usage is TRBV5-5 and J usage is TRBJ1-1; the D gene is possibly TRBD1 (5 bases). CDR3 length equals 15 residues. Germline V CDR1 and CDR2: SGHKS, YYEKEE (reference sequence). Deletions cut 0 bases from V and 1 base from J, with 10 bases between. The whole variable domain, remainder taken from reference TRBV5-5 and TRBJ1-1, is DAGVTQSPTHLIKTRGQQVTLRCSPISGHKSVSWYQQVLGQGPQFIFQYYEKEERGRGNFPDRFSARQFPNYSSELNVNALLLGDSALYLCASSLAGLGNTEAFFGQGTRLTVV.

This clonotype is judged medium-sized. The V and J genes are TRBV7-2 and TRBJ2-7; D call uncertain. The CDR3 loop spans 13 amino acids. Looked up from germline, CDR1 is SGHTA and CDR2 is FQGNSA. The V end was cut by 5 bases, the J end by 7 bases, with 15 bases between. In DNA form, the CDR3 reads TGTGCCAGCAGCCTCGCCGCCCAAGGGGAGCAGTACTTC. Translation: CASSLAAQGEQYF.

This clonotype is medium-sized (0.01 to 0.1%). The chain uses TRBV15 and TRBJ2-6; D call uncertain. Per germline, CDR1 LNHNV and CDR2 YYDKDF (reference sequence). With 0 bases removed from V and 0 bases from J, the gap between germline ends came to 6 bases. CDR3 size: 16 residues. The DNA for the CDR3 is TGTGCCACCAGCAGAGATGACACCTCTGGGGCCAACGTCCTGACTTTC. Translated: CATSRDDTSGANVLTF.

This clonotype showed up just a few times. The V gene is TRBV7-6, the J gene TRBJ2-1; 9 bases are shared with TRBD1. The CDR3 totals 15 residues. Unmatched junction bases numbered 2, after V lost 5 bases and J lost 0 bases. Germline CDR1 SGHVS, CDR2 FNYEAQ. The CDR3 sequence: CASSADRGSYNEQFF. Here the CDR3 DNA reads TGTGCCAGCAGCGCGGACAGGGGCTCCTACAATGAGCAGTTCTTC.

This clonotype was found a few times. The chain uses TRBV19 and TRBJ2-3, with 7 bases aligning to TRBD1. With V trimmed by 10 bases and J by 0 bases, 4 bases remained unmatched. CDR3 size: 13 residues. Looked up from germline, CDR1 is LNHDA and CDR2 is SQIVND (reference sequence). The CDR3 DNA is TGTGCCACCGGGACAGCTAGCACAGATACGCAGTATTTT. It specifies CATGTASTDTQYF.

This clonotype was counted many times. This chain links TRBV20-1 with TRBJ2-3; TRBD2 agrees at 7 bases. Trimming removed 4 bases from V and 6 bases from J; junction bases left unmatched: 7. Germline CDR1 and CDR2: DFQATT and SNEGSKA (reference sequence). CDR3 size: 13 residues. The CDR3 sequence: CSANAGDGDTQYF. DNA of the CDR3: TGCAGTGCTAACGCGGGAGACGGGGATACGCAGTATTTT.

This clonotype is deemed medium-sized. The V gene is TRBV27, the J gene TRBJ2-1; D gene ambiguous. Between the trimmed V and J ends, which lost 6 bases and 3 bases, there was a span of 9 bases. CDR1 is MNHEY, CDR2 SMNVEV, per germline (reference sequence). This CDR3 is built from 13 residues. The CDR3 nucleotides read TGTGCCAGCAGCCCGGTGGGCTACAATGAGCAGTTCTTC. Protein sequence: CASSPVGYNEQFF.

This clonotype has ten or more counts. The rearrangement links TRBV19 to TRBJ1-2, with D hard to call. The CDR3 totals 16 residues. Trimming took off 2 bases at V and 4 bases at J, with 17 bases between the two ends. Per the germline V gene, CDR1 is LNHDA and CDR2 is SQIVND (reference sequence). The DNA of the CDR3 is TGTGCCAGTAGTATAAGATCTCGAGGTGACGGCTATGGCTACACCTTC. It translates to CASSIRSRGDGYGYTF.

This clonotype is deemed medium-sized. The chain joins TRBV28 to TRBJ2-1; 7 positions match TRBD1. CDR1 is MDHEN and CDR2 is SYDVKM in the germline V gene. The CDR3 has 16 amino acids. Trimming removed 8 bases from V and 1 base from J; junction bases left unmatched: 11. As DNA, the CDR3 is TGTGCCAGCCGATTCGGGACAGTTTCTTCCTACAATGAGCAGTTCTTC. Its translation: CASRFGTVSSYNEQFF.

Within the sample, this clonotype is medium-sized. V usage is TRBV14 and J usage is TRBJ2-1; no reliable D call. Trimming took off 4 bases at V and 6 bases at J, with 22 bases between the two ends. Germline lookup yields CDR1 SGHDN and CDR2 FVKESK. The CDR3 has 17 amino acids. In nucleotides, the CDR3 is TGTGCCAGCAGCCGACTGCGAGAAAATCCTTCCCTCAATGAGCAGTTCTTC. Its protein product is CASSRLRENPSLNEQFF.

This clonotype was seen ten or more times. The rearrangement uses TRBV18 and TRBJ2-7, with D possibly matching TRBD1 (6 bases). Germline V gene data show CDR1 as KGHSH and CDR2 as LQKENI. CDR3 length: 15 residues. V was shortened by 8 bases and J by 2 bases, with 19 bases between the two germline ends. CDR3 nucleotides: TGTGCCAGCACGCTGACAGGCCCTCCGCCCTACGAGCAGTACTTC. It translates to CASTLTGPPPYEQYF.

There are many counts of this clonotype. The chain recombines TRBV5-4 with TRBJ2-2, with TRBD2 matching 7 bases. The CDR3 runs to 16 residues. V was pared by 1 base and J by 5 bases, with 8 bases of the junction left unmatched. The germline V gene has CDR1 SGHNT and CDR2 YYREEE (reference sequence). DNA for the CDR3: TGTGCCAGCAGCTTGCGGCGGGAGATGGGGACCGGGGAGCTGTTTTTT. Translated: CASSLRREMGTGELFF.

This clonotype has ten or more counts. The rearrangement uses TRBV6-2 or TRBV6-3 and TRBJ2-3; D perhaps matches TRBD1 (6 bases). The V gene lost 7 bases and the J gene lost 4 bases, with 30 bases spanning the gap. Germline CDR1 is MNHEY and CDR2 is SVGEGT. This CDR3 spans 19 amino acids. CDR3 sequence (DNA): TGTGCCAGCACCAAACTAAATCCCTCGACAGGATTCGGCCCAGATACGCAGTATTTT. It specifies CASTKLNPSTGFGPDTQYF.

This clonotype was observed a few times. The V and J genes are TRBV5-1 and TRBJ2-1; TRBD1 is a possible D gene (5 bases). V lost 4 bases, J lost 5 bases, and 13 bases lay in between. CDR3 size: 14 residues. The V gene's germline CDR1 is SGHRS and CDR2 YFSETQ. CDR3 residues: CASSPQGPDNEQFF. CDR3 bases: TGCGCCAGCAGCCCTCAGGGCCCGGACAATGAGCAGTTCTTC.

This clonotype was counted many times. V and J are TRBV5-4 and TRBJ2-5; TRBD2 matches at 8 bases. The CDR3 runs 16 residues. Germline CDR1 and CDR2: SGHNT and YYREEE (reference sequence). V dropped 1 base and J dropped 1; count of bases not matched to a gene: 6. The CDR3 nucleotides are TGTGCCAGCAGCTTGAAGGCAGCGGGAGCCCAAGAGACCCAGTACTTC. Translated: CASSLKAAGAQETQYF. Full variable domain (rest looked up from reference TRBV5-4 and TRBJ2-5): ETGVTQSPTHLIKTRGQQVTLRCSSQSGHNTVSWYQQALGQGPQFIFQYYREEENGRGNFPPRFSGLQFPNYSSELNVNALELDDSALYLCASSLKAAGAQETQYFGPGTRLLVL.

This clonotype is judged medium-sized. J is TRBJ2-1 and V is TRBV20-1, with 7 nucleotides matching TRBD2. The CDR3 is made up of 13 amino acids. CDR1 and CDR2 (germline): DFQATT, SNEGSKA (reference sequence). Trimming cost V 5 bases and J 3 bases; bases outside gene matches: 4. Here the CDR3 DNA reads TGCAGTGCTCGGTGGACTAGCTACAATGAGCAGTTCTTC. It translates to CSARWTSYNEQFF.

This clonotype is classed as medium-sized. The gene calls are TRBV11-2 and TRBJ2-1, with 10 bases lining up with TRBD1. The CDR3 has 16 amino acids. The germline V gene has CDR1 SGHAT and CDR2 FQNNGV. The ends lost 5 bases at V and 1 base at J; junction bases unmatched: 5. This chain's CDR3 is CASSRDRGMSYNEQFF. The CDR3 DNA is TGTGCCAGCAGCCGGGACAGGGGTATGTCCTACAATGAGCAGTTCTTC. Variable domain in full (rest from reference TRBV11-2 and TRBJ2-1): EAGVAQSPRYKIIEKRQSVAFWCNPISGHATLYWYQQILGQGPKLLIQFQNNGVVDDSQLPKDRFSAERLKGVDSTLKIQPAKLEDSAVYLCASSRDRGMSYNEQFFGPGTRLTVL.

This clonotype appeared many times. The chain is built from TRBV12-3 or TRBV12-4 and TRBJ1-1, with D possibly matching TRBD1 (5 bases). The CDR3 consists of 13 residues. Trimming removed 4 bases from V and 11 bases from J, with 17 bases in between. CDR3 in DNA: TGTGCCAGCAGTTCAAGGGTGGGGCAGTCGGCTTTCTTT. Translated: CASSSRVGQSAFF.

This clonotype is classed as medium-sized. V and J are TRBV6-1 and TRBJ2-7; D possibly uses TRBD1 or TRBD2 (5 bases each). Trimming pared 6 bases from V and 0 bases from J, leaving 15 bases between. Germline CDR1 reads MNHNS; CDR2 reads SASEGT. The CDR3 is made up of 15 amino acids. The CDR3 region is CASSPRRGASYEQYF. DNA for the CDR3: TGTGCCAGCAGCCCCCGGCGAGGGGCCTCCTACGAGCAGTACTTC.

This clonotype appeared many times. The rearrangement links TRBV29-1 to TRBJ2-1; no reliable D call. The ends were cut back, 4 bases at V and 5 bases at J, with 6 bases in the middle. CDR3 length: 11 residues. Germline assignment: CDR1 SQVTM and CDR2 ANQGSEA. The CDR3 sequence is CSVAHNNEQFF. DNA for the CDR3: TGCAGCGTTGCCCATAACAATGAGCAGTTCTTC.

The V and J genes are TRBV6-2 or TRBV6-3 and TRBJ2-1, with D uncertain. The CDR3 has 14 amino acids. The V and J ends lost 5 bases and 4 bases respectively, with 12 bases between them. The germline V gene has CDR1 MNHEY and CDR2 SVGEGT. As DNA, the CDR3 is TGTGCCAGCAGTGGATTGTTTGGGTACAATGAGCAGTTCTTC. Amino acid sequence: CASSGLFGYNEQFF.

This clonotype is categorized as medium-sized. This chain uses TRBV29-1 with TRBJ2-1; 9 positions match TRBD2. V lost 4 bases and J lost 9; bases outside the gene matches: 10. There are 14 residues in the CDR3. The germline gives CDR1 SQVTM, CDR2 ANQGSEA. The CDR3 protein is CSVVASGMFAEQFF. CDR3 nucleotide sequence: TGCAGCGTTGTCGCTAGCGGGATGTTCGCTGAGCAGTTCTTC.

This clonotype was found many times. V usage is TRBV25-1 and J usage is TRBJ2-7, with D unclear. Between the trimmed V and J ends, which lost 3 bases and 5 bases, there was a span of 20 bases. From germline, CDR1 is MGHDK and CDR2 SYGVNS. This CDR3 region has 16 residues. CDR3 sequence reads: CASSEERHSRRHEQYF. The CDR3 DNA reads TGTGCCAGCAGTGAGGAAAGGCATTCACGCCGGCACGAGCAGTACTTC.